What follows are 32 T cell receptor beta chains derived from one specimen sequenced in a study of CD8+ T cells in alopecia areata. The sequencing template was cDNA reverse transcribed from extracted RNA. Assay used: immunoSEQ multiplex PCR; TCRdb lists only in-frame clones, some missing. The table shows tens of thousands of clones, with roughly 53% occurring only once. Material for sequencing was NKG2D-high CD8+ T cells sorted from blood. The receptors originated from a human donor with alopecia areata.

The chain carries TRBV6-5 and TRBJ2-1, with TRBD2 as a possible D gene (5 bases). The CDR3 loop spans 11 amino acids. Trimming stripped 7 bases from V and 11 bases from J, with 12 bases between. Germline lookup yields CDR1 MNHEY and CDR2 SVGAGI. The CDR3 DNA reads TGTGCCAGCACTGAGGGCGGCAAGCAGTTCTTC. The encoded protein is CASTEGGKQFF.

J is TRBJ2-5 and V is TRBV7-2; D remains ambiguous. Germline loops: CDR1 SGHTA, CDR2 FQGNSA. Trimming left V 2 bases short and J 5 bases short, with 6 bases between. This CDR3 spans 12 amino acids. CDR3 region: CASSLHTETQYF. The CDR3, as DNA: TGTGCCAGCAGCTTACACACGGAGACCCAGTACTTC.

The chain has TRBV2 and TRBJ1-5, with D possibly TRBD1 on 6 matching bases. V was trimmed by 4 bases and J by 5 bases, leaving 24 bases between them. Germline values: CDR1 SNHLY, CDR2 FYNNEI. The CDR3 has 18 amino acids. Here the CDR3 DNA reads TGTGCCAGCAGTGCTCCGATAAAACACAGGGATCAAGATCAGCCCCAGCATTTT. This codes for CASSAPIKHRDQDQPQHF.

This clone was detected a few times. The genes are TRBV2 and TRBJ2-7; possibly TRBD1 or TRBD2 for D (5 bases each). The CDR3 loop spans 14 amino acids. V dropped 3 bases and J dropped 6 bases, with 15 bases sitting between them. Germline V gene lookup returns CDR1 SNHLY and CDR2 FYNNEI. The CDR3 loop reads CASSEVGVVIEQYF. CDR3 coding DNA: TGTGCCAGCAGTGAGGTGGGGGTAGTAATCGAGCAGTACTTC.

This chain joins TRBV29-1 and TRBJ2-5; D might be TRBD2 (5 bases). Germline values: CDR1 SQVTM, CDR2 ANQGSEA. The CDR3 has 15 residues. V was trimmed by 2 bases and J by 5 bases, leaving 18 bases between them. The CDR3 region has the DNA TGCAGCGTTGAATTTGCGGGCGCACCTGGGGAGACCCAGTACTTC. Residues: CSVEFAGAPGETQYF.

This sequence joins TRBV9 and TRBJ2-2, with D unclear. This CDR3 is built from 13 residues. Between the trimmed V and J ends, which lost 0 bases and 6 bases, there was a span of 6 bases. Germline assignment: CDR1 SGDLS and CDR2 YYNGEE. CDR3 sequence reads: CASSVGHPGELFF. As DNA, the CDR3 is TGTGCCAGCAGCGTAGGGCACCCCGGGGAGCTGTTTTTT.

V usage is TRBV5-4 and J usage is TRBJ2-3; no firm D call. The germline V gene has CDR1 SGHNT and CDR2 YYREEE (reference sequence). CDR3 length equals 14 residues. V gave up 0 bases and J gave up 3 bases, with 8 bases separating them. The CDR3 coding sequence is TGTGCCAGCAGCTTGGAGGCCGCGACAGATACGCAGTATTTT. Amino acid sequence: CASSLEAATDTQYF.

The genes are TRBV27 and TRBJ2-1; no reliable D call. CDR3 length: 16 amino acids. The V end lost 8 bases, the J end lost 2 bases, and 19 bases lay between the germline ends. Germline-derived CDR1 and CDR2 are MNHEY and SMNVEV (reference sequence). Here the CDR3 DNA reads TGTGCCAGCGGGCCGTTGGAAGGGATTACCTACAATGAGCAGTTCTTC. As protein: CASGPLEGITYNEQFF.

The chain employs TRBV9 and TRBJ2-3; D remains ambiguous. Germline CDR1 is SGDLS and CDR2 is YYNGEE. V was shortened by 4 bases and J by 0 bases, with 6 bases between the two germline ends. The CDR3 extends over 13 amino acids. The CDR3 protein is CASSWSSTDTQYF. For the CDR3, the DNA is TGTGCCAGCAGCTGGAGTAGCACAGATACGCAGTATTTT.

Comments on this clone: Other nucleotide sequences from this sample produce the same CDR3. CDR3 residues: CASSITSSGANVLTF. The CDR3 nucleotides read TGTGCCAGTAGTATAACGAGCTCTGGGGCCAACGTCCTGACTTTC. The genes are TRBV19 and TRBJ2-6; D gene uncertain. Trimming shortened V by 2 bases and J by 0 bases, and 5 bases separated the two germline ends. CDR3 length: 15 amino acids. CDR1 LNHDA and CDR2 SQIVND come from the germline V gene (reference sequence).

This clone was recorded a few times. This rearrangement joins TRBV7-9 to TRBJ2-3, with 8 bases fitting TRBD2. Germline V gene sequence: CDR1 SEHNR, CDR2 FQNEAQ (reference sequence). The CDR3 is 15 residues long. V lost 4 bases, J lost 2 bases, and 5 bases stayed unmatched. The CDR3, as DNA: TGTGCCAGCAGCTCGACTAGCGCTTACACAGATACGCAGTATTTT. Amino acid sequence: CASSSTSAYTDTQYF.

This rearrangement joins TRBV28 to TRBJ1-5; D not certain. The CDR3 contains 13 residues. Germline V gene sequence: CDR1 MDHEN, CDR2 SYDVKM. The V gene lost 10 bases and the J gene lost 2 bases, with 12 bases spanning the gap. CDR3 nucleotides: TGTGCCACGAGACGGGATGGCAATCAGCCCCAGCATTTT. This translates into CATRRDGNQPQHF.

This clone is labeled medium-sized. V usage is TRBV4-1 and J usage is TRBJ2-1, with 10 bases lining up with TRBD2. V trimming: 4 bases; J trimming: 5 bases; junction bases outside the gene matches: 5. Germline V CDR1 and CDR2: MGHRA, YSYEKL. There are 15 residues in the CDR3. The CDR3 DNA follows: TGCGCCAGCAGCCCCCTAGCGGGAGTCCACAATGAGCAGTTCTTC. Translating it yields CASSPLAGVHNEQFF.

The rearrangement uses TRBV27 and TRBJ2-1; TRBD2 agrees at 13 bases. The junction had 6 bases not matched to a gene; V was cut back by 4 bases and J by 9 bases. CDR3 size: 15 residues. In germline, CDR1 is MNHEY, CDR2 SMNVEV (reference sequence). The CDR3 DNA is TGTGCCAGCAGTTCGCGGACTAGCGGGAGTTTTGAGCAGTTCTTC. This gives the protein CASSSRTSGSFEQFF.

The V call is TRBV7-6, the J call TRBJ2-5; 8 bases align to TRBD1. The germline gives CDR1 SGHVS, CDR2 FNYEAQ. The CDR3 consists of 14 residues. Trimming cost V 2 bases and J 5 bases; bases outside gene matches: 4. CDR3 DNA: TGTGCCAGCAGCTTACGTGGACAGGGCGAGACCCAGTACTTC. This sequence encodes CASSLRGQGETQYF.

This chain uses TRBV7-9 with TRBJ1-6, with 8 bases fitting TRBD1. This CDR3 region has 15 residues. Germline V gives CDR1 SEHNR, CDR2 FQNEAQ (reference sequence). Trimming at V came to 5 bases and at J to 10 bases, leaving 10 bases not matched to a gene. The chain's CDR3 is CASSPNQGANSPLHF. CDR3 coding DNA: TGTGCCAGCAGCCCGAACCAGGGGGCGAACTCACCCCTCCACTTT.

The chain links TRBV6-4 to TRBJ2-2; D is ambiguous. V lost 2 bases, J lost 3 bases, and 4 bases lay in between. The V gene's germline CDR1 is MRHNA and CDR2 SNTAGT. The CDR3 runs to 13 residues. This CDR3 reads CASSDRDTGELFF. CDR3 DNA sequence: TGTGCCAGCAGTGACAGGGACACCGGGGAGCTGTTTTTT.

V is TRBV15 and J is TRBJ2-7; tentatively, D is TRBD2 (6 bases). Per germline, CDR1 LNHNV and CDR2 YYDKDF (reference sequence). Trimming removed 5 bases from V and 3 bases from J, with 11 bases in between. The CDR3 consists of 13 residues. DNA for the CDR3: TGTGCCACCAGCGGGACTCGATACTACGAGCAGTACTTC. Residues: CATSGTRYYEQYF.

In the case of this clone: Other DNA sequences of this sample code for an identical CDR3. The chain combines TRBV5-6 with TRBJ2-2, with a weak D call TRBD2 (6 bases). V lost 3 bases and J lost 3, with 24 bases in between. The germline V gene has CDR1 SGHDT and CDR2 YYEEEE. This CDR3 has 19 residues. This chain's CDR3 is CASSWDRDSEGDYTGELFF. The CDR3 DNA reads as TGTGCCAGCAGCTGGGACCGGGACTCCGAGGGCGATTACACCGGGGAGCTGTTTTTT.

As DNA, the CDR3 is TGTGCCAGCAGCTTAGTATCATCGCAAGAGACCCAGTACTTC. Translating it yields CASSLVSSQETQYF. This rearrangement joins TRBV7-7 to TRBJ2-5; D is unresolved. The CDR3 runs 14 residues. Germline V CDR1 and CDR2: SSHAT, FNYEAQ (reference sequence). Trimming stripped 1 base from V and 2 bases from J, with 8 bases between.

The rearrangement joins TRBV30 to TRBJ2-5, with TRBD2 matching over 7 bases. CDR3 length: 14 amino acids. V dropped 2 bases and J dropped 6; count of bases not matched to a gene: 9. Germline values: CDR1 GTSNPN, CDR2 SVGIG (reference sequence). CDR3 DNA sequence: TGTGCCTGGAGTAAGGAAGCGGGACGAAAGACCCAGTACTTC. Its protein is CAWSKEAGRKTQYF. The variable domain in full, with the rest retrieved from reference TRBV30 and TRBJ2-5, is SQTIHQWPATLVQPVGSPLSLECTVEGTSNPNLYWYRQAAGRGLQLLFYSVGIGQISSEVPQNLSASRPQDRQFILSSKKLLLSDSGFYLCAWSKEAGRKTQYFGPGTRLLVL.

The rearrangement uses TRBV19 and TRBJ2-1; 11 nucleotides align to TRBD2. The CDR3 covers 14 residues. CDR1 is LNHDA, CDR2 SQIVND, per germline (reference sequence). V lost 3 bases, J lost 8 bases, and 3 bases stayed unmatched. CDR3 DNA sequence: TGTGCCAGTAGTATGACTAGCGGGGACGATGAGCAGTTCTTC. Amino acids: CASSMTSGDDEQFF.

The genes are TRBV6-6 and TRBJ2-7, with TRBD1 matching over 11 bases. V trimming: 4 bases; J trimming: 3 bases; junction bases outside the gene matches: 5. The CDR3 runs 15 residues. Germline CDR1 MNHNY, CDR2 SVGAGI (reference sequence). The CDR3: CASSFAGTGGYEQYF. The CDR3 nucleotides are TGTGCCAGCAGTTTCGCCGGGACAGGGGGCTACGAGCAGTACTTC.

The rearrangement uses TRBV6-5 and TRBJ1-2; the D gene is possibly TRBD1 (6 bases). V was cut by 0 bases and J by 6 bases, with 11 bases left in between. The CDR3 runs 14 residues. Per the germline V gene, CDR1 is MNHEY and CDR2 is SVGAGI. The CDR3 loop is CASSYSVQGHGYTF. As DNA, the CDR3 is TGTGCCAGCAGTTACTCGGTACAGGGCCATGGCTACACCTTC.

In this sample, this clone turned up once. The CDR3 spells CASSIWTGTGELFF. The CDR3, as DNA: TGCGCCAGCAGCATATGGACAGGCACCGGGGAGCTGTTTTTT. The chain carries TRBV5-1 and TRBJ2-2; 7 bases map to TRBD1. V shed 4 bases, J shed 4 bases, and the junction held 4 bases outside the gene matches. This CDR3 has 14 residues. Germline CDR1 reads SGHRS; CDR2 reads YFSETQ. The whole variable domain, filled in from reference TRBV5-1 and TRBJ2-2, reads KAGVTQTPRYLIKTRGQQVTLSCSPISGHRSVSWYQQTPGQGLQFLFEYFSETQRNKGNFPGRFSGRQFSNSRSEMNVSTLELGDSALYLCASSIWTGTGELFFGEGSRLTVL.

This chain links TRBV27 with TRBJ2-5, with D unresolved. Looked up from germline, CDR1 is MNHEY and CDR2 is SMNVEV (reference sequence). The CDR3 runs 12 residues. V dropped 6 bases and J dropped 1 base, with 6 bases sitting between them. CDR3 bases: TGTGCCAGCAGGGGGATCCAAGAGACCCAGTACTTC. Translated, it gives CASRGIQETQYF.

This clone was seen a few times. The chain has TRBV7-9 and TRBJ1-1; D unclear. The CDR3 covers 14 residues. Between the trimmed V and J ends, which lost 1 base and 1 base, there was a span of 7 bases. Germline V lookup: CDR1 SEHNR, CDR2 FQNEAQ (reference sequence). CDR3 sequence (DNA): TGTGCCAGCAGCTTAGTTAGCGGGAACACTGAAGCTTTCTTT. Protein sequence: CASSLVSGNTEAFF.

This clone was seen more than once but under ten times. The chain has TRBV7-9 and TRBJ2-1; TRBD2 matches 10 bases. Germline-derived CDR1 and CDR2 are SEHNR and FQNEAQ (reference sequence). This CDR3 is 14 amino acids long. V dropped 6 bases and J dropped 7; count of bases not matched to a gene: 6. The CDR3 nucleotides are TGTGCCAGCAGAGAAGGACTAGCGGATAATGAGCAGTTCTTC. It translates to CASREGLADNEQFF.

The chain combines TRBV6-4 with TRBJ2-6; maybe TRBD2 (5 bases). CDR1 and CDR2 from the germline V gene are MRHNA and SNTAGT. Trimming cost V 3 bases and J 3 bases, with 12 bases left between them. This CDR3 comprises 16 residues. The CDR3 is CASSDLLGDGANVLTF. CDR3 sequence (DNA): TGTGCCAGCAGTGATCTCCTCGGGGATGGGGCCAACGTCCTGACTTTC.

The gene calls are TRBV14 and TRBJ1-1, with D unclear. The ends were cut back, 2 bases at V and 4 bases at J, with 8 bases in the middle. Germline values: CDR1 SGHDN, CDR2 FVKESK. The CDR3 is made up of 13 amino acids. This CDR3 is CASSQPGFTEAFF. Written as DNA, the CDR3 is TGTGCCAGCAGCCAACCTGGGTTCACTGAAGCTTTCTTT.

This clone occurred once. The gene calls are TRBV28 and TRBJ2-3; 7 nucleotides agree with TRBD2. Germline V gives CDR1 MDHEN, CDR2 SYDVKM. The CDR3 runs to 16 residues. Trimming removed 5 bases from V and 3 bases from J; junction bases left unmatched: 11. The CDR3 is CASSPNLRERTDTQYF. The CDR3 DNA sequence: TGTGCCAGCAGTCCCAATTTGCGGGAGAGGACAGATACGCAGTATTTT.

This clone was found a few times. The chain links TRBV7-2 to TRBJ2-3; no reliable D call. V lost 1 base and J lost 2, with 7 bases in between. CDR1 is SGHTA and CDR2 is FQGNSA in the germline V gene. The CDR3 contains 14 residues. Here the CDR3 DNA reads TGTGCCAGCAGCTTAGGGCCGTTCACAGATACGCAGTATTTT. Translating gives CASSLGPFTDTQYF.